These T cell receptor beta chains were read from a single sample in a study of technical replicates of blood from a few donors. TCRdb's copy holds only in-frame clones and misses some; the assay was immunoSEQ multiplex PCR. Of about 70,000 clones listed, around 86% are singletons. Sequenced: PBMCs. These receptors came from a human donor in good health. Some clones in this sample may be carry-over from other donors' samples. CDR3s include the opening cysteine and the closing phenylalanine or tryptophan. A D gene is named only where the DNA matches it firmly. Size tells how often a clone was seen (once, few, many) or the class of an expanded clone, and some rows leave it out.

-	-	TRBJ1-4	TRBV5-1	CASSLAWDTSGEKLFF	TGCGCCAGCAGCTTGGCTTGGGACACAAGCGGTGAAAAACTGTTTTTT
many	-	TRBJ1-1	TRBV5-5	CASSLAGSSMNTEAFF	TGTGCCAGCAGCTTGGCCGGGTCCTCGATGAACACTGAAGCTTTCTTT
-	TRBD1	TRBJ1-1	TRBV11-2	CASTGTGEAFF	TGTGCCAGCACCGGGACAGGTGAAGCTTTCTTT
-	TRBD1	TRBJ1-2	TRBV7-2	CASSQETGGGSGYTF	TGTGCCAGCAGCCAAGAAACAGGGGGAGGCTCTGGCTACACCTTC
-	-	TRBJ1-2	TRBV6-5	CASSYSRVSHYGYTF	TGTGCCAGCAGTTACTCCCGAGTTTCCCACTATGGCTACACCTTC
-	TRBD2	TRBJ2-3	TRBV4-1	CASSQGLDRDTQYF	TGCGCCAGCAGTCAAGGACTAGACCGAGATACGCAGTATTTT
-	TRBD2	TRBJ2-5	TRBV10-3	CAISDTLAGGRETQYF	TGTGCCATCAGTGATACCCTAGCGGGGGGGCGGGAGACCCAGTACTTC
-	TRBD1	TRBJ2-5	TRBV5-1	CASSQGTGGRETQYF	TGCGCCAGCAGCCAAGGGACAGGGGGCCGGGAGACCCAGTACTTC
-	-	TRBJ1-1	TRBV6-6	CASSSGGAVNTEAFF	TGTGCCAGCAGTTCCGGGGGAGCCGTTAACACTGAAGCTTTCTTT
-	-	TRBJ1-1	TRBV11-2	CASSLSQGSTEAFF	TGTGCCAGCAGCTTGTCACAGGGAAGCACTGAAGCTTTCTTT
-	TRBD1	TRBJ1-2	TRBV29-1	CSARGTVYGYTF	TGCAGCGCCAGAGGGACAGTATATGGCTACACCTTC
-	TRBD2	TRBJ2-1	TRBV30	CAWTPAGGQQFF	TGTGCCTGGACTCCAGCGGGAGGACAGCAGTTCTTC
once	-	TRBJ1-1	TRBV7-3	CASSPGGNTEAFF	TGTGCCAGCAGCCCCGGCGGGAACACTGAAGCTTTCTTT
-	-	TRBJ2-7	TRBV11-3	CASSLEGGEQYF	TGTGCCAGCAGCTTAGAAGGGGGCGAGCAGTACTTC
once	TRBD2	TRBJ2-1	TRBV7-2	CASSLGLAGVSEQFF	TGTGCCAGCAGCTTAGGACTAGCGGGAGTTAGTGAGCAGTTCTTC
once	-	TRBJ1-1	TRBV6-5	CASRRGTEAFF	TGTGCCAGCCGACGGGGAACTGAAGCTTTCTTT
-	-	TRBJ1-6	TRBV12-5	CASGLALGQGRYNSPLHF	TGTGCTAGTGGTTTGGCCCTCGGGCAGGGTAGATATAATTCACCCCTCCACTTT
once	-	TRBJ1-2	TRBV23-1	CASLKRPNYGYTF	TGCGCCAGCCTGAAGCGGCCCAACTATGGCTACACCTTC
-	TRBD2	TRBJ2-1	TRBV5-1	CASSPSGGYNEQFF	TGCGCCAGCAGTCCTAGCGGAGGGTACAATGAGCAGTTCTTC
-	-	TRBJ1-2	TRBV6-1	CASSPGWGGDGYTF	TGTGCCAGCAGCCCGGGTTGGGGGGGCGATGGCTACACCTTC
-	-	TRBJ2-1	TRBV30	CASSILKGDNEQFF	TGTGCCTCCTCTATACTTAAAGGGGACAATGAGCAGTTCTTC
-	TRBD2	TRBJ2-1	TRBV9	CASSVALSGRGYNEQFF	TGTGCCAGCAGCGTAGCACTTAGCGGGAGGGGGTACAATGAGCAGTTCTTC
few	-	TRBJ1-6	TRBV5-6	CASSPDRIGSPLHF	TGTGCCAGCAGCCCTGACAGGATCGGATCACCCCTCCACTTT
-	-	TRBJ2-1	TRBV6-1	CASSTSGEAGEQFF	TGTGCCAGCAGTACCTCCGGGGAGGCTGGGGAGCAGTTCTTC